The 26 T cell receptor beta chains presented below share a single source sample, sequenced in a study of blood T cell repertoires in COVID-19. Produced via immunoSEQ multiplex PCR; TCRdb's table is partial and in-frame only. The sample holds under 200,000 clones, roughly 90% seen once. Material for sequencing was peripheral blood. The origin of the receptors is a man aged 50 to 60 with acute or convalescent COVID-19.

This clone showed up just once. This chain connects TRBV19 to TRBJ1-5; TRBD1 matches 8 bases. After removal of 7 bases from V and 2 bases from J, the junction contained 1 base not matched to a gene. Looked up from germline, CDR1 is LNHDA and CDR2 is SQIVND (reference sequence). The CDR3 has 13 amino acids. The CDR3 is CASTDRGNQPQHF. The CDR3 DNA is TGTGCCAGTACGGACAGGGGCAATCAGCCCCAGCATTTT.

V gene TRBV21-1 combines with J gene TRBJ2-7; TRBD1, as called in the table, went unchecked against the DNA. TRBV21-1 represents a pseudogene. The length of the CDR3 is 13 residues. The CDR3 nucleotides read TGTGCCAGCAGGGGTACAGGGGCGGGCGAGCAGTACGTC. Encoded protein: CASRGTGAGEQYV.

CDR3 bases: TGTGCCAGCAGGGGAGTACTAGCGGGAGGGCCGGTCGAGACCCAGTACTTC. It encodes CASRGVLAGGPVETQYF. The chain combines TRBV2 with TRBJ2-5; 13 nucleotides line up with TRBD2. This CDR3 region has 17 residues. V was pared by 6 bases and J by 5 bases, with 12 bases of the junction left unmatched. Germline V gives CDR1 SNHLY, CDR2 FYNNEI.

As DNA, the CDR3 is TGTGCCAGCAGCTTGAGCACCTCTGGGGCCAACGTCCTGACTTTC. It codes for CASSLSTSGANVLTF. J is TRBJ2-6 and V is TRBV7-2; D call uncertain. The CDR3 sequence is 15 residues long. Germline lookup yields CDR1 SGHTA and CDR2 FQGNSA. The germline V and J ends were trimmed by 3 bases and 0 bases, with 6 bases remaining between them.

The chain carries TRBV11-2 and TRBJ1-6; 7 bases are shared with TRBD1. V shed 6 bases and J 0 bases; nucleotides not matched to a gene: 8. CDR3 length equals 17 residues. The V gene's germline CDR1 is SGHAT and CDR2 FQNNGV. The CDR3 DNA follows: TGTGCCAGCAGTTCCCGACAGGGAACCTCCTATAATTCACCCCTCCACTTT. This encodes CASSSRQGTSYNSPLHF.

This chain uses TRBV6-5 with TRBJ2-7; weak D call: TRBD1 (6 bases). The CDR3 contains 11 residues. The V and J ends lost 3 bases and 7 bases respectively, with 7 bases between them. The germline CDR1 and CDR2 sequences are MNHEY and SVGAGI. CDR3 in amino acids: CASSYRGEQYV. The CDR3 DNA reads as TGTGCCAGCAGTTATAGGGGGGAGCAGTACGTC.

The chain links TRBV4-3 to TRBJ2-2; D possibly corresponds to TRBD1 (6 bases). The CDR3 is made up of 15 amino acids. CDR1 is LGHNA and CDR2 is YSLEER in the germline V gene. V was shortened by 1 base and J by 3 bases, with 9 bases between the two germline ends. This CDR3 reads CASSQVQGDTGELFF. CDR3 in DNA: TGCGCCAGCAGCCAAGTACAGGGCGACACCGGGGAGCTGTTTTTT.

The genes are TRBV19 and TRBJ2-1; 8 bases are a match to TRBD2. Germline V gene data show CDR1 as LNHDA and CDR2 as SQIVND (reference sequence). Losses at the gene ends were 6 bases for V and 8 bases for J; bases not matched to a gene: 0. The CDR3 consists of 11 residues. CDR3 bases: TGTGCCAGTAGCGGGAGGGATGAGCAGTTCTTC. Translating gives CASSGRDEQFF.

The chain uses TRBV7-6 and TRBJ2-1; 8 nucleotides line up with TRBD1. The CDR3 has 17 residues. J was trimmed by 0 bases and V by 0 bases; bases with no gene match: 4. The V gene's germline CDR1 is SGHVS and CDR2 FNYEAQ. The CDR3 spells CASSLARQGISYNEQFF. CDR3 bases: TGTGCCAGCAGCTTAGCTCGACAGGGGATCTCCTACAATGAGCAGTTCTTC.

CDR3 nucleotides: TGCGCCAGCAGCCAACCGGGACAGGGGGATGATAGGCAGTTCTTC. It translates to CASSQPGQGDDRQFF. This chain connects TRBV4-1 to TRBJ2-1, with TRBD1 matching 11 bases. The ends lost 2 bases at V and 12 bases at J; junction bases unmatched: 9. Germline CDR1 reads MGHRA; CDR2 reads YSYEKL. There are 15 residues in the CDR3.

V gene TRBV7-2 combines with J gene TRBJ2-3; 8 positions agree with TRBD2. Trimming took 8 bases from V and 3 from J; bases not matched to a gene: 10. CDR1 is SGHTA and CDR2 is FQGNSA in the germline V gene. This CDR3 has 15 amino acids. The CDR3 is CASVRARGDTDTQYF. For the CDR3, the DNA is TGTGCCAGCGTCAGGGCGCGGGGGGATACAGATACGCAGTATTTT.

The chain links TRBV13 to TRBJ1-2; TRBD1 agrees at 8 bases. Germline V gene lookup returns CDR1 PRHDT and CDR2 FYEKMQ (reference sequence). V dropped 5 bases and J dropped 4; count of bases not matched to a gene: 3. The CDR3 has 13 amino acids. The CDR3 DNA reads as TGTGCCAGCAGCCGGGGACAGGTCTATGGCTACACCTTC. It translates to CASSRGQVYGYTF.

This clone is a singleton in its sample. The CDR3 nucleotides are TGTGCCAGCAGCATTGAGACAGGCTCACTTGGGCATGGCTACACCTTC. Protein sequence: CASSIETGSLGHGYTF. This chain uses TRBV5-4 with TRBJ1-2; D might be TRBD1 (6 bases). The length of the CDR3 is 16 residues. The V end was cut by 4 bases, the J end by 6 bases, with 22 bases between. Germline V CDR1 and CDR2: SGHNT, YYREEE (reference sequence).

The gene calls are TRBV14 and TRBJ1-4; 8 nucleotides line up with TRBD1. The CDR3 length is 15 residues. The germline CDR1 and CDR2 sequences are SGHDN and FVKESK. Trimming removed 4 bases from V and 7 bases from J; junction bases left unmatched: 8. CDR3 protein: CASSPTGEAVEKLFF. Here the CDR3 DNA reads TGTGCCAGCAGCCCGACAGGGGAGGCTGTTGAAAAACTGTTTTTT.

The chain uses TRBV21-1 and TRBJ2-1; the table gives TRBD1 as D, unverified against the DNA. TRBV21-1 is a recognized pseudogene. CDR3 size: 17 residues. The CDR3 region has the DNA TGTGCCAGCAGCAGGGCCGGGACACACCCTATCCACAATGAGCAGTTCTTC. Its translation is CASSRAGTHPIHNEQFF.

The genes are TRBV27 and TRBJ2-3; 9 bases agree with TRBD1. Germline CDR1 reads MNHEY; CDR2 reads SMNVEV (reference sequence). There are 15 residues in the CDR3. V lost 5 bases and J lost 3; bases outside the gene matches: 6. CDR3 protein: CASSRNRGQTDTQYF. The CDR3 DNA reads as TGTGCCAGCAGTCGAAACAGGGGGCAGACAGATACGCAGTATTTT.

This chain links TRBV19 with TRBJ1-4; D possibly corresponds to TRBD1 (6 bases). The CDR3 consists of 15 residues. CDR1 and CDR2 (germline): LNHDA, SQIVND (reference sequence). V was clipped by 7 bases and J by 6 bases, with 18 bases between them. In DNA, the CDR3 is TGTGCCAGTAAGGGGATTGGGGGGGCTGATGAAAAACTGTTTTTT. Protein sequence: CASKGIGGADEKLFF.

This chain uses TRBV4-1 with TRBJ1-3, with D tentatively TRBD1 (6 bases). Trimming shortened V by 3 bases and J by 6 bases, and 12 bases separated the two germline ends. This CDR3 spans 14 amino acids. Germline loops: CDR1 MGHRA, CDR2 YSYEKL. The DNA of the CDR3 is TGCGCCAGCAGCCACCTGACAGGTGAAAACACCATATATTTT. Its protein is CASSHLTGENTIYF.

The J gene is TRBJ1-2, the V gene TRBV27, with D uncertain. Deletions cut 0 bases from V and 5 bases from J, with 7 bases between. The CDR3 sequence is 13 residues long. Germline loops: CDR1 MNHEY, CDR2 SMNVEV (reference sequence). The CDR3 nucleotides read TGTGCCAGCAGTTTATCCGGCGGGTATGGCTACACCTTC. As protein: CASSLSGGYGYTF.

The chain recombines TRBV4-3 with TRBJ1-2, with unresolved D. Germline V gene sequence: CDR1 LGHNA, CDR2 YSLEER. Deletions cut 0 bases from V and 7 bases from J, with 9 bases between. The CDR3 covers 13 residues. CDR3 residues: CASSQEGWAGYTF. The CDR3 DNA reads TGCGCCAGCAGCCAAGAGGGTTGGGCTGGCTACACCTTC.

V and J are TRBV7-3 and TRBJ1-1; D may be TRBD1 (6 bases). The CDR3 has 14 residues. Germline CDR1 is SGHTA and CDR2 is FQGTGA. V lost 6 bases and J 1 base, leaving 12 bases between the germline ends. CDR3 protein: CASSSTGQNTEAFF. CDR3 in DNA: TGTGCCAGCAGTTCTACGGGACAGAACACTGAAGCTTTCTTT.

This clone was detected only a few times. The V gene is TRBV11-3, the J gene TRBJ2-1, with 9 positions matching TRBD2. In germline, CDR1 is SGHNT, CDR2 YENEEA. Losses at the gene ends were 5 bases for V and 5 bases for J; bases not matched to a gene: 10. The CDR3 sequence is 16 residues long. Here the CDR3 DNA reads TGTGCCAGCAGCCCAACCACGGGACTAGCAAACAATGAGCAGTTCTTC. Protein product: CASSPTTGLANNEQFF.

This clone appeared once. The chain links TRBV15 to TRBJ2-7; TRBD2 aligns across 11 bases. V dropped 0 bases and J dropped 3; count of bases not matched to a gene: 7. Germline V gives CDR1 LNHNV, CDR2 YYDKDF (reference sequence). This CDR3 is built from 17 residues. DNA for the CDR3: TGTGCCACCAGCAGAGATAGCGGGAGGGGACTGGACTACGAGCAGTACTTC. It codes for CATSRDSGRGLDYEQYF.

J is TRBJ2-1 and V is TRBV19; 9 positions agree with TRBD1. V was clipped by 7 bases and J by 1 base; unmatched bases: 8. CDR3 length: 16 residues. The germline V gene encodes CDR1 LNHDA and CDR2 SQIVND (reference sequence). The CDR3: CASNSQGARSYNEQFF. The CDR3 DNA sequence: TGTGCCAGTAACTCACAGGGGGCGAGGTCCTACAATGAGCAGTTCTTC.

J is TRBJ1-1 and V is TRBV28; D is possibly TRBD1 (6 bases). V was pared by 7 bases and J by 4 bases, with 13 bases between. Germline CDR1 MDHEN, CDR2 SYDVKM. The CDR3 is made up of 13 amino acids. CDR3 sequence (DNA): TGTGCCAGCATCCGACAGGCGGGCACTGAAGCTTTCTTT. It codes for CASIRQAGTEAFF.

V usage is TRBV10-3 and J usage is TRBJ2-6, with a tentative D call TRBD1 (6 bases). V was shortened by 6 bases and J by 0 bases, with 15 bases between the two germline ends. CDR1 and CDR2 from the germline V gene are ENHRY and SYGVKD. The CDR3 runs 17 residues. The CDR3 DNA follows: TGTGCCATCAGAGGAGCGACAGGCGACTCTGGGGCCAACGTCCTGACTTTC. Its protein product is CAIRGATGDSGANVLTF.